This T cell receptor beta chain is drawn from a study of control samples from healthy donors and cancer patients. Profiled with immunoSEQ multiplex PCR; TCRdb holds only in-frame clones, not every one. This table has about 180,000 clones, 90% appearing once. This CDR3 comprises 14 residues. The V end lost 1 base, the J end lost 4 bases, and 8 bases lay between the germline ends. Germline lookup yields CDR1 LGHDT and CDR2 YNNKEL (reference sequence). Specimen: blood. This TCR came from a woman aged 45-59 years in good health. The chain carries TRBV3-1 (or the pseudogene TRBV3-2) and TRBJ1-3; D uncertain. CDR3 sequence: CASSQGAAGNTIYF. CDR3 sequence (DNA): TGTGCCAGCAGCCAAGGAGCTGCCGGAAACACCATATATTTT.